Listed here are 8 T cell receptor delta chains from one sample, sequenced in a study of Vδ1+ human thymocytes. Regarding the study as a whole: Thymic TRG and TRD repertoires appeared highly polyclonal.

The template was reverse-transcribed extracted RNA. CDR3 amplicons came from multiplex PCR with pooled V-gene forward and constant-region reverse primers. TCRdb reanalyzed the multiplex PCR reads using CATT. The table has some 55,000 delta-chain clones, more than 15% seen once; the top ten hold 0.5%. No antigens are known for them. The material sequenced was Vdelta1+ gamma-delta thymocytes from the thymus. Subset specified: FACS-sorted CD3+ TCRalphabeta- TCRVdelta1+ TCRVdelta2- thymocytes. These receptors all stem from a boy in the first two years of life who had congenital heart surgery.

This clone was observed once. At one end the junction does not follow the germline gene, possibly because of a read error. This sample also contains other DNA sequences that code for the same CDR3. The V gene is TRDV1, the J gene TRDJ1, with D possibly matching TRDD3 (5 bases). Looked up from germline, CDR1 is TSWWSYY and CDR2 is QGS. The CDR3 sequence is 19 residues long. CDR3 coding DNA: TGTGCTCTTGGAGAACGGCGCCCATGGGGCTCGGGTCAGGTCTCTAGGCTCATCTTT. Its protein is CALGERRPWGSGQVSRLIF.

The chain uses TRDV1 and TRDJ1; possible D gene TRDD2, 5 bases. The CDR3 contains 14 residues. The V and J ends lost 1 base and 6 bases respectively, with 12 bases between them. The germline V gene has CDR1 TSWWSYY and CDR2 QGS. DNA for the CDR3: TGTGCTCTTGGGGAACCCCTACGCGTTAATAAACTCATCTTT. This gives the protein CALGEPLRVNKLIF.

The chain carries TRDV1 and TRDJ1; 13 bases fit TRDD3. The trim removed 7 bases at V and 0 bases at J, leaving 14 bases unmatched. The CDR3 totals 19 residues. Germline assignment: CDR1 TSWWSYY and CDR2 QGS. The CDR3, as DNA: TGTGCTCTTGATACGCGCCGAACTGGGGGATACGGAGACACCGATAAACTCATCTTT. Its translation: CALDTRRTGGYGDTDKLIF.

The chain couples TRDV1 to TRDJ1, with 11 bases lining up with TRDD3. This CDR3 region has 16 residues. Germline V gene sequence: CDR1 TSWWSYY, CDR2 QGS. The ends lost 3 bases at V and 0 bases at J; junction bases unmatched: 3. CDR3 sequence reads: CALGDTGGYNTDKLIF. The CDR3 DNA follows: TGTGCTCTTGGGGATACTGGGGGATATAACACCGATAAACTCATCTTT.

This clone appeared a few times. V usage is TRDV1 and J usage is TRDJ1; D perhaps matches TRDD3 (5 bases). Trimming took 8 bases from V and 3 from J, leaving 10 bases between them. The CDR3 is made up of 12 amino acids. Germline loops: CDR1 TSWWSYY, CDR2 QGS. CDR3 protein: CALSKGADKLIF. CDR3 sequence (DNA): TGTGCTCTTTCGAAGGGGGCCGATAAACTCATCTTT.

V usage is TRDV1 and J usage is TRDJ1, with D hard to call. The CDR3 sequence is 13 residues long. CDR1 and CDR2 from the germline V gene are TSWWSYY and QGS. Trimming stripped 4 bases from V and 0 bases from J, with 6 bases between. The CDR3 DNA sequence: TGTGCTCTTGGGGGGACTGACACCGATAAACTCATCTTT. This sequence encodes CALGGTDTDKLIF.

J is TRDJ1 and V is TRDV1, with TRDD3 matching 9 bases. CDR3 size: 16 residues. The ends lost 2 bases at V and 1 base at J; junction bases unmatched: 5. CDR1 and CDR2 from the germline V gene are TSWWSYY and QGS. CDR3 sequence reads: CALGEVTGGPTDKLIF. The CDR3 nucleotides read TGTGCTCTTGGGGAAGTAACTGGGGGACCCACCGATAAACTCATCTTT.

This clone was detected only a few times. This rearrangement joins TRDV1 to TRDJ1; the match to TRDD3 covers 10 bases. CDR1 and CDR2 from the germline V gene are TSWWSYY and QGS. The CDR3 extends over 21 amino acids. The V and J ends lost 3 bases and 8 bases, in that order; junction bases with no gene match: 27. The CDR3: CALGDLKPTARTGGFSYKLIF. In DNA, the CDR3 is TGTGCTCTTGGGGATCTAAAGCCCACCGCCCGTACTGGGGGATTTTCATACAAACTCATCTTT.